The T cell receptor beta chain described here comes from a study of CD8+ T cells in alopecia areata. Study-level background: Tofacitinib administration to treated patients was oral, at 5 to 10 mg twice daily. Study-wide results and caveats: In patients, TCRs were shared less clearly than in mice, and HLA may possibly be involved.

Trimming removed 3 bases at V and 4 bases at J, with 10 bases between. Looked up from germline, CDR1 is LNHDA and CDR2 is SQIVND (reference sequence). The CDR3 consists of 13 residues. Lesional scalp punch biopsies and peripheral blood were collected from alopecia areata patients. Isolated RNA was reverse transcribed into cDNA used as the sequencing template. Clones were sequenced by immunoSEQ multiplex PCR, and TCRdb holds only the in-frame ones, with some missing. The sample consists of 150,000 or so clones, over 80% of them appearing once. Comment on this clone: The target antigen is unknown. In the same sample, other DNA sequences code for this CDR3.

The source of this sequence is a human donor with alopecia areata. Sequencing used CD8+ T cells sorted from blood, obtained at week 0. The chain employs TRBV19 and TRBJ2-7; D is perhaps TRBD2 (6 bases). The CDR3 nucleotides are TGTGCCAGTAGTATCGGGACTGGGTACGAGCAGTACTTC. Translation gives CASSIGTGYEQYF.